A selection of T cell receptor beta chains follows, all from one sample in a study of T cell repertoires in cytomegalovirus infection. Via MiXCR, TCRdb re-called the reads, giving one row per CDR3 protein. Seen here are under 250,000 distinct CDR3 sequences, 5% to 8.5% observed once, and the top ten hold less than 7.5%. Source material: PBMCs. The receptors stem from a human donor in good health (CMV status not recorded). Some clones in this sample may be carry-over from other donors' samples. Both conserved end residues are part of each CDR3. Fields, in order: CDR3 length, D gene, V gene, clone size, J gene, CDR3 protein, CDR3 DNA. D genes are given only for firm matches. Clone size, where shown, is once, few, many, or a class for clones that have expanded.

12	TRBD1	TRBV7-2	many	TRBJ1-6	CASSPRQGALHF	TGTGCCAGCAGCCCGCGACAGGGAGCCCTCCACTTT
14	.	TRBV20-1	few	TRBJ1-1	CSARQGGMNTEAFF	TGCAGTGCTAGACAGGGTGGTATGAACACTGAAGCTTTCTTT
15	.	TRBV7-2	many	TRBJ1-4	CASSSRAGAKEKLFF	TGTGCCAGCAGCTCACGGGCGGGGGCCAAGGAAAAACTGTTTTTT
17	TRBD1	TRBV25-1	many	TRBJ1-5	CASSPRTGGTSNQPQHF	TGTGCCAGCAGTCCTAGGACAGGGGGAACAAGCAATCAGCCCCAGCATTTT
14	TRBD1	TRBV7-2	many	TRBJ2-3	CASSFTGGTDTQYF	TGTGCCAGCAGCTTTACAGGGGGAACAGATACGCAGTATTTT
15	TRBD2	TRBV7-2	many	TRBJ2-5	CASSLAASGAETQYF	TGTGCCAGCAGCTTAGCGGCTAGCGGGGCCGAGACCCAGTACTTC
15	.	TRBV5-5	many	TRBJ2-2	CASSLETTVLGELFF	TGTGCCAGCAGCTTAGAAACGACGGTGCTCGGGGAGCTGTTTTTT
16	.	TRBV9	many	TRBJ1-5	CASSVDSGQLNQPQHF	TGTGCCAGCAGCGTGGACTCTGGACAGCTCAATCAGCCCCAGCATTTT
14	.	TRBV12-3/TRBV12-4	many	TRBJ2-1	CASSRPGDYNEQFF	TGTGCCAGCAGCCGTCCGGGGGACTACAATGAGCAGTTCTTC
11	.	TRBV25-1	many	TRBJ1-1	CASKFGTEAFF	TGTGCCAGCAAATTTGGAACTGAAGCTTTCTTT
17	TRBD1	TRBV2	.	TRBJ2-6	CASSKEGARTGANVLTF	TGTGCCAGCAGTAAAGAGGGGGCGCGAACTGGGGCCAACGTCCTGACTTTC
14	TRBD1	TRBV5-3	.	TRBJ2-4	CARSSTGEEDIQYF	TGTGCCAGAAGCTCGACAGGGGAGGAAGACATTCAGTACTTC
15	TRBD1	TRBV20-1	many	TRBJ2-5	CSATSTGTGKETQYF	TGCAGTGCTACCTCTACCGGGACAGGGAAGGAGACCCAGTACTTC
14	.	TRBV19	many	TRBJ2-1	CASSIVLQGAEQFF	TGTGCCAGTAGTATAGTCCTACAGGGAGCTGAGCAGTTCTTC
13	.	TRBV28	many	TRBJ2-5	CASSFIYQETQYF	TGTGCCAGCAGTTTTATTTATCAAGAGACCCAGTACTTC
14	TRBD1	TRBV12-3/TRBV12-4	many	TRBJ2-1	CASVLDRVPNEQFF	TGTGCCAGCGTCCTGGACAGGGTTCCCAATGAGCAGTTCTTC
16	.	TRBV7-9	many	TRBJ1-2	CASSLGGARGPNGYTF	TGTGCCAGCAGCTTAGGCGGGGCACGGGGCCCCAATGGCTACACCTTC
14	TRBD1	TRBV20-1	many	TRBJ1-3	CSATRTGSGNTIYF	TGCAGTGCTACCCGGACAGGCTCCGGAAACACCATATATTTT
14	TRBD1	TRBV15	few	TRBJ2-7	CATSRSGTAYEQYF	TGTGCCACCAGCAGATCCGGGACAGCCTACGAGCAGTACTTC
15	.	TRBV29-1	many	TRBJ1-2	CSVEYPGIHDYGYTF	TGCAGCGTTGAATATCCCGGGATCCATGACTATGGCTACACCTTC